One and the same sample provided the 11 T cell receptor beta chains below, sequenced in a study of blood T cell repertoires in COVID-19. Here immunoSEQ multiplex PCR was the method, and the copy in TCRdb shows in-frame clones only, minus some. The sample has about 67,000 clones; around 87% are singletons. The sample taken for sequencing was peripheral blood. All receptors come from a man aged 50 to 60 with active COVID-19.

The V gene is TRBV6-6, the J gene TRBJ2-3, with 10 bases that match TRBD2. V was pared by 4 bases and J by 2 bases, with 6 bases of the junction left unmatched. The germline V gene encodes CDR1 MNHNY and CDR2 SVGAGI (reference sequence). The CDR3 covers 16 residues. CDR3 DNA sequence: TGTGCCAGCAGTTCAAGCGGGAGGGGGGTCACAGATACGCAGTATTTT. It translates to CASSSSGRGVTDTQYF.

This chain joins TRBV12-3 or TRBV12-4 and TRBJ1-1; D gene unclear. V lost 1 base and J lost 4, with 7 bases in between. CDR3 length: 13 residues. The CDR3 DNA sequence: TGTGCCAGCAGTTTAGACTTTACCACTGAAGCTTTCTTT. This codes for CASSLDFTTEAFF.

The genes are TRBV6-5 and TRBJ2-7; weak D call: TRBD1 (6 bases). CDR1 is MNHEY and CDR2 is SVGAGI in the germline V gene. Trimming took 10 bases from V and 2 from J, leaving 21 bases between them. The CDR3 is 15 amino acids. The CDR3 sequence is CAKDQRTEFTYEQYF. CDR3 DNA sequence: TGTGCCAAGGACCAGAGGACAGAATTTACCTACGAGCAGTACTTC.

The V gene is TRBV27, the J gene TRBJ2-5, with 8 bases identical to TRBD2. V lost 5 bases, J lost 2 bases, and 13 bases stayed unmatched. This CDR3 is 17 amino acids long. The germline gives CDR1 MNHEY, CDR2 SMNVEV (reference sequence). The CDR3 here is CASSPPPGSGDQETQYF. The DNA for the CDR3 is TGTGCCAGCAGTCCCCCTCCGGGTAGCGGGGATCAAGAGACCCAGTACTTC.

In DNA form, the CDR3 reads TGTGCCAGCAGCCGGACAGGGGTGAATGGCTACACCTTC. Protein: CASSRTGVNGYTF. The J gene is TRBJ1-2, the V gene TRBV6-5; 9 nucleotides match TRBD1. Per the germline V gene, CDR1 is MNHEY and CDR2 is SVGAGI. This CDR3 is 13 amino acids long. Trimming cost V 6 bases and J 6 bases; bases outside gene matches: 5.

The chain employs TRBV10-3 and TRBJ1-4; TRBD1 matches 7 bases. V was clipped by 2 bases and J by 8 bases; unmatched bases: 5. Germline V gives CDR1 ENHRY, CDR2 SYGVKD. This CDR3 region has 14 residues. DNA of the CDR3: TGTGCCATCAGTGAGGACAGGGTAAACGAAAAACTGTTTTTT. Residues: CAISEDRVNEKLFF.

The chain employs TRBV5-8 and TRBJ1-1; TRBD1 agrees at 10 bases. Germline V gene data show CDR1 as SGHTS and CDR2 as YDEGEE. The CDR3 length is 14 residues. J was trimmed by 11 bases and V by 4 bases; bases with no gene match: 11. CDR3 loop: CASSDDRGRLRAFF. The CDR3 DNA sequence: TGTGCCAGCAGCGACGACAGGGGGCGATTGCGCGCTTTCTTT.

This clone was counted between two and nine times. The rearrangement uses TRBV7-9 and TRBJ1-5; 9 nucleotides match TRBD1. In germline, CDR1 is SEHNR, CDR2 FQNEAQ (reference sequence). Trimming removed 4 bases from V and 4 bases from J; junction bases left unmatched: 5. This CDR3 has 15 amino acids. DNA of the CDR3: TGTGCCAGCAGCTCCGGGACAGGGATGAATCAGCCCCAGCATTTT. Translated: CASSSGTGMNQPQHF.

V and J are TRBV3-1 (or the pseudogene TRBV3-2) and TRBJ2-5, with TRBD2 as a possible D gene (6 bases). The CDR3 contains 14 residues. V lost 3 bases to trimming and J lost 3 bases, with 11 bases between them. From germline, CDR1 is LGHDT and CDR2 YNNKEL (reference sequence). In DNA form, the CDR3 reads TGTGCCAGCAGCCAGCTAGCGACCAAAGAGACCCAGTACTTC. It translates to CASSQLATKETQYF.

V is TRBV7-2 and J is TRBJ2-1; D perhaps matches TRBD2 (6 bases). Deletions cut 2 bases from V and 7 bases from J, with 9 bases between. The CDR3 loop spans 13 amino acids. Germline V CDR1 and CDR2: SGHTA, FQGNSA. CDR3 in amino acids: CASSLLAYNEQFF. In nucleotides, the CDR3 is TGTGCCAGCAGCTTACTAGCGTATAATGAGCAGTTCTTC.

This rearrangement joins TRBV20-1 to TRBJ1-1; 8 bases are shared with TRBD1. V lost 3 bases and J lost 8; bases outside the gene matches: 2. Germline V CDR1 and CDR2: DFQATT, SNEGSKA (reference sequence). The CDR3 is 11 amino acids. This chain's CDR3 is CSARRDREAFF. The CDR3 DNA follows: TGCAGTGCTAGGCGGGACAGGGAAGCTTTCTTT.